A single sample is the source of the 32 T cell receptor beta chains below, sequenced in a study of shared clonotypes between healthy human individuals. Libraries were prepared by immunoSEQ multiplex PCR; TCRdb keeps only in-frame clonotypes and omits some of them. The table records millions of clones, 85% to 95% of them present only once. The sequenced sample consisted of naive CD4+ T cells sorted from blood. Stated subset: CD45RA+ positively selected. These receptors all stem from a man younger than 35 in good health.

This chain connects TRBV14 to TRBJ1-3, with TRBD1 identical over 10 bases. The CDR3 sequence is 15 residues long. Looked up from germline, CDR1 is SGHDN and CDR2 is FVKESK. V shed 2 bases, J shed 7 bases, and the junction held 5 bases outside the gene matches. The CDR3 nucleotides are TGTGCCAGCAGCCAACTGACAGGGGGCAGGAACACCATATATTTT. Its protein is CASSQLTGGRNTIYF.

The chain links TRBV25-1 to TRBJ2-3; TRBD2 matches 9 bases. V trimming: 4 bases; J trimming: 4 bases; junction bases outside the gene matches: 3. The CDR3 consists of 14 residues. Germline lookup yields CDR1 MGHDK and CDR2 SYGVNS. CDR3: CASSVAGVADTQYF. CDR3 sequence (DNA): TGTGCCAGCAGTGTAGCGGGAGTGGCAGATACGCAGTATTTT.

V gene TRBV27 combines with J gene TRBJ1-1, with no clear D. The germline CDR1 and CDR2 sequences are MNHEY and SMNVEV (reference sequence). The germline V and J ends were trimmed by 3 bases and 5 bases, with 16 bases remaining between them. This CDR3 spans 15 amino acids. CDR3 DNA: TGTGCCAGCAGTTTTAATAATAATTGGGATACTGAAGCTTTCTTT. Translated: CASSFNNNWDTEAFF.

V and J are TRBV7-9 and TRBJ1-5; D ambiguous. The CDR3 loop spans 15 amino acids. Germline lookup yields CDR1 SEHNR and CDR2 FQNEAQ (reference sequence). V lost 5 bases, J lost 3 bases, and 14 bases lay in between. The CDR3 reads CASSHGEGINQPQHF. The CDR3, as DNA: TGTGCCAGCAGCCACGGTGAGGGTATCAATCAGCCCCAGCATTTT. Full variable domain (missing parts from reference TRBV7-9 and TRBJ1-5): DTGVSQNPRHKITKRGQNVTFRCDPISEHNRLYWYRQTLGQGPEFLTYFQNEAQLEKSRLLSDRFSAERPKGSFSTLEIQRTEQGDSAMYLCASSHGEGINQPQHFGDGTRLSIL.

The chain employs TRBV7-3 and TRBJ2-3; D remains ambiguous. Germline V CDR1 and CDR2: SGHTA, FQGTGA. V was clipped by 2 bases and J by 2 bases, with 5 bases between them. The CDR3 sequence is 13 residues long. The CDR3 sequence: CASSLDPTDTQYF. The CDR3, as DNA: TGTGCCAGCAGCTTAGACCCCACAGATACGCAGTATTTT.

V is TRBV6-5 and J is TRBJ2-4; 9 bases are shared with TRBD1. The CDR3 sequence is 15 residues long. The junction had 5 bases not matched to a gene; V was cut back by 5 bases and J by 3 bases. The germline gives CDR1 MNHEY, CDR2 SVGAGI. The CDR3 here is CASSATTGGKNIQYF. The CDR3 nucleotides read TGTGCCAGCAGTGCCACGACAGGGGGCAAAAACATTCAGTACTTC.

The chain joins TRBV27 to TRBJ2-7; possible D gene TRBD2, 5 bases. The CDR3 is 15 amino acids. V lost 1 base and J lost 1, with 11 bases in between. The V gene's germline CDR1 is MNHEY and CDR2 SMNVEV (reference sequence). CDR3 bases: TGTGCCAGCAGTTTATATAGCGCCGGGTCCTACGAGCAGTACTTC. Translation gives CASSLYSAGSYEQYF.

V usage is TRBV10-3 and J usage is TRBJ1-4, with D unclear. CDR3 size: 13 residues. Germline assignment: CDR1 ENHRY and CDR2 SYGVKD. Deletions cut 9 bases from V and 6 bases from J, with 14 bases between. The DNA of the CDR3 is TGTGCCATTACCTCGGGGAGCGATGAAAAACTGTTTTTT. Translating gives CAITSGSDEKLFF.

The chain combines TRBV2 with TRBJ1-2; D not certain. The CDR3 extends over 14 amino acids. From germline, CDR1 is SNHLY and CDR2 FYNNEI. The V and J ends lost 3 bases and 4 bases respectively, with 12 bases between them. In DNA form, the CDR3 reads TGTGCCAGCAGTGATGAGTGGCCAGCCTATGGCTACACCTTC. Its protein is CASSDEWPAYGYTF.

The J gene is TRBJ2-5, the V gene TRBV27, with TRBD1 matching 7 bases. V trimming: 7 bases; J trimming: 4 bases; junction bases outside the gene matches: 9. The CDR3 sequence is 14 residues long. Germline CDR1 and CDR2: MNHEY and SMNVEV (reference sequence). CDR3 residues: CASTSSTGRETQYF. CDR3 nucleotide sequence: TGTGCCAGCACCTCATCGACAGGGAGAGAGACCCAGTACTTC.

This chain uses TRBV7-8 with TRBJ2-2, with D perhaps given as TRBD1 or TRBD2 (5 bases each). Germline CDR1 SGHVS, CDR2 FQNEAQ. The V end lost 1 base, the J end lost 3 bases, and 12 bases lay between the germline ends. The CDR3 has 16 amino acids. This chain's CDR3 is CASSLEGTRDTGELFF. The CDR3 nucleotides read TGTGCCAGCAGCTTAGAGGGGACCCGGGACACCGGGGAGCTGTTTTTT.

The rearrangement uses TRBV14 and TRBJ1-6, with a tentative D call TRBD1 (5 bases). V lost 3 bases and J 9 bases, leaving 15 bases between the germline ends. The CDR3 spans 15 residues. Germline CDR1 is SGHDN and CDR2 is FVKESK. The CDR3: CASSQGTAATSPLHF. The CDR3 coding sequence is TGTGCCAGCAGCCAGGGGACCGCTGCGACTTCACCCCTCCACTTT.

V usage is TRBV28 and J usage is TRBJ1-5; no clear D gene. The germline gives CDR1 MDHEN, CDR2 SYDVKM. V was pared by 5 bases and J by 0 bases, with 11 bases between. The length of the CDR3 is 15 residues. CDR3 sequence reads: CASSDGSLSNQPQHF. CDR3 nucleotides: TGTGCCAGCAGTGATGGAAGCCTTAGCAATCAGCCCCAGCATTTT.

The rearrangement links TRBV5-1 to TRBJ1-6; D may be TRBD1 (6 bases). Trimming removed 3 bases from V and 7 bases from J, with 11 bases in between. The CDR3 consists of 14 residues. Germline V lookup: CDR1 SGHRS, CDR2 YFSETQ. The CDR3 DNA is TGCGCCAGCAGCTCGCAGGGGCGCAATTCACCCCTCCACTTT. This encodes CASSSQGRNSPLHF.

For this clone: Other nucleotide sequences from this sample produce the same CDR3. V usage is TRBV11-2 and J usage is TRBJ2-7; D gene ambiguous. Germline V CDR1 and CDR2: SGHAT, FQNNGV. V lost 3 bases and J 4 bases, leaving 7 bases between the germline ends. The CDR3 loop spans 12 amino acids. The CDR3 bases are TGTGCCAGCAGCTTGGGGAATTACGAGCAGTACTTC. Translating gives CASSLGNYEQYF.

The chain links TRBV5-1 to TRBJ2-5, with D uncertain. CDR3 size: 14 residues. Trimming took 0 bases from V and 2 from J, leaving 8 bases between them. From germline, CDR1 is SGHRS and CDR2 YFSETQ. CDR3 region: CASSLGRKQETQYF. CDR3 nucleotides: TGCGCCAGCAGCTTGGGAAGGAAACAAGAGACCCAGTACTTC.

The chain carries TRBV10-3 and TRBJ1-3; the D gene is possibly TRBD1 (5 bases). CDR1 and CDR2 from the germline V gene are ENHRY and SYGVKD. The V end was cut by 4 bases, the J end by 1 base, with 11 bases between. The CDR3 consists of 15 residues. The CDR3 bases are TGTGCCATCAGTGGGGACGGGAGATCTGGAAACACCATATATTTT. It translates to CAISGDGRSGNTIYF.

The gene calls are TRBV28 and TRBJ2-7; D ambiguous. The CDR3 covers 12 residues. Germline-derived CDR1 and CDR2 are MDHEN and SYDVKM. V lost 3 bases and J lost 11, with 14 bases in between. Written as DNA, the CDR3 is TGTGCCAGCAGTTTCGGCGTGGGGAAGGAGTACTTC. Translation: CASSFGVGKEYF.

This clone was detected once. The rearrangement joins TRBV5-5 to TRBJ1-2; D perhaps matches TRBD1 (6 bases). CDR1 SGHKS and CDR2 YYEKEE come from the germline V gene (reference sequence). The length of the CDR3 is 15 residues. V was pared by 0 bases and J by 3 bases, with 12 bases between. CDR3 sequence reads: CASSLEDRLYYGYTF. The CDR3, as DNA: TGTGCCAGCAGCTTGGAGGACAGACTTTACTATGGCTACACCTTC.

CDR3 residues: CASSYLQDGQPQHF. The CDR3 region has the DNA TGTGCCAGCAGTTACCTTCAGGATGGTCAGCCCCAGCATTTT. J is TRBJ1-5 and V is TRBV6-5; D unresolved. Trimming removed 2 bases at V and 6 bases at J, with 11 bases between. Germline V gene lookup returns CDR1 MNHEY and CDR2 SVGAGI. CDR3 length equals 14 residues.

This chain joins TRBV27 and TRBJ2-3, with D hard to call. Per germline, CDR1 MNHEY and CDR2 SMNVEV (reference sequence). Trimming removed 7 bases from V and 0 bases from J, with 11 bases in between. The CDR3 runs 14 residues. The CDR3 reads CASMRQASTDTQYF. Written as DNA, the CDR3 is TGTGCCAGCATGAGGCAGGCTAGCACAGATACGCAGTATTTT.

The genes are TRBV2 and TRBJ1-5, with 7 bases identical to TRBD1. Losses at the gene ends were 5 bases for V and 2 bases for J; bases not matched to a gene: 3. The CDR3 has 14 residues. Germline loops: CDR1 SNHLY, CDR2 FYNNEI. CDR3 loop: CASSNDRGNQPQHF. The CDR3 bases are TGTGCCAGCAGTAATGACAGGGGCAATCAGCCCCAGCATTTT.

The CDR3 sequence is CAWRGGGQVNTEAFF. CDR3 sequence (DNA): TGTGCCTGGAGAGGTGGGGGACAGGTGAACACTGAAGCTTTCTTT. This sequence joins TRBV30 and TRBJ1-1, with 8 bases fitting TRBD1. The CDR3 runs 15 residues. CDR1 GTSNPN and CDR2 SVGIG come from the germline V gene (reference sequence). With 3 bases clipped from V and 0 bases from J, the junction kept 6 bases outside the gene matches.

CDR3 sequence reads: CASSRGADTQYF. The CDR3 DNA is TGCGCCAGCAGTCGGGGGGCAGATACGCAGTATTTT. This chain links TRBV10-2 with TRBJ2-3, with 7 bases matching TRBD2. Per germline, CDR1 WSHSY and CDR2 SAAADI. The CDR3 covers 12 residues. Trimming took 5 bases from V and 4 from J; bases not matched to a gene: 0.

This chain uses TRBV19 with TRBJ2-3; D is ambiguous. Trimming shortened V by 5 bases and J by 10 bases, and 16 bases separated the two germline ends. Germline V gene data show CDR1 as LNHDA and CDR2 as SQIVND (reference sequence). The CDR3 loop spans 13 amino acids. The CDR3 spells CASSLPTSSAQYF. CDR3 bases: TGTGCCAGTAGTCTTCCGACGAGTTCCGCGCAGTATTTT.

This clone has just a few counts. The chain is built from TRBV2 and TRBJ1-6; D is unclear. Germline V gene data show CDR1 as SNHLY and CDR2 as FYNNEI. V lost 2 bases and J lost 8, with 4 bases in between. This CDR3 comprises 12 residues. The CDR3 DNA is TGTGCCAGCAGTGAAAGCTATTCACCCCTCCACTTT. Its protein product is CASSESYSPLHF.

The V call is TRBV30, the J call TRBJ1-4; D gene uncertain. Between the trimmed V and J ends, which lost 4 bases and 2 bases, there was a span of 5 bases. The CDR3 has 12 residues. Germline CDR1 is GTSNPN and CDR2 is SVGIG (reference sequence). DNA for the CDR3: TGTGCCTGGACAGTCACTAATGAAAAACTGTTTTTT. This sequence encodes CAWTVTNEKLFF.

On this clone: Germline is not matched at one junction end, which may reflect a read error. The chain couples TRBV7-7 to TRBJ2-3; D call uncertain. CDR3 length: 14 amino acids. Per germline, CDR1 SSHAT and CDR2 FNYEAQ (reference sequence). The CDR3 is CASSLNSPTDTQYF. CDR3 bases: TGTGCTAGCAGCTTGAATTCCCCCACAGATACGCAGTATTTT.

This rearrangement joins TRBV12-5 to TRBJ1-4; D is unresolved. There are 15 residues in the CDR3. V gave up 7 bases and J gave up 2 bases, with 14 bases separating them. Per the germline V gene, CDR1 is LGHNT and CDR2 is FRNRAP. In nucleotides, the CDR3 is TGTGCTAGTGCCCGCGCGTCAGCCACTAATGAAAAACTGTTTTTT. The encoded protein is CASARASATNEKLFF.

The chain is built from TRBV27 and TRBJ1-1; possibly TRBD1 for D (6 bases). The CDR3 extends over 18 amino acids. Trimming took off 5 bases at V and 1 base at J, with 23 bases between the two ends. Germline CDR1 and CDR2: MNHEY and SMNVEV (reference sequence). The CDR3 region has the DNA TGTGCCAGCAGTCCACCAGCTAGGAGTACAGGGAAGAACACTGAAGCTTTCTTT. Its protein product is CASSPPARSTGKNTEAFF.

The chain carries TRBV4-1 and TRBJ2-5; tentative D call: TRBD2 (6 bases). V lost 5 bases to trimming and J lost 2 bases, with 12 bases between them. CDR3 length: 14 amino acids. Germline V gene lookup returns CDR1 MGHRA and CDR2 YSYEKL. CDR3 amino acids: CASSTAGRQETQYF. In nucleotides, the CDR3 is TGCGCCAGCAGCACCGCAGGGAGGCAAGAGACCCAGTACTTC.

This rearrangement joins TRBV29-1 to TRBJ2-7, with 10 bases aligning to TRBD2. CDR1 SQVTM and CDR2 ANQGSEA come from the germline V gene. The CDR3 consists of 13 residues. Trimming took 6 bases from V and 0 from J; bases not matched to a gene: 2. CDR3 in amino acids: CSVGTSASYEQYF. In DNA, the CDR3 is TGCAGCGTGGGGACTAGCGCCTCCTACGAGCAGTACTTC.